The 8 T cell receptor beta chains reported below all come from one sample, sequenced in a study of beta chain features in type 1 diabetes (dated by TCRdb to 2016 to 2018). Libraries were made using the immunoSEQ multiplex PCR assay. The entire isolated RNA was reverse transcribed using the High Capacity cDNA Reverse Transcription Kit, and thus expressed TCRB transcripts were sequenced. TCRdb took this table from immuneACCESS and kept in-frame rearrangements with V and J called. Such tables lack part of the clones; where checked against another copy, unresolved V genes explain under half of the gap, and the rest is unexplained. The sample table records under 6,500 clones; about 69% of these occur just once. Approximately 2.1% of the sample is held by the ten biggest clonotypes. The sequenced sample was Tregs from blood. The cell subset or site label here, explained by the study, means: regulatory CD4+ T cells. Receptors originate from a man between 18 and 35 years old in good health.

The genes are TRBV4-2 and TRBJ1-5, with D maybe TRBD1 (6 bases). The length of the CDR3 is 15 residues. Germline V lookup: CDR1 LGHNA, CDR2 YNFKEQ. Trimming left V 0 bases short and J 4 bases short, with 10 bases between. The CDR3 region has the DNA TGTGCCAGCAGCCAAGAGGCCAGGGGAAATCAGCCCCAGCATTTT. Translating gives CASSQEARGNQPQHF.

This chain joins TRBV19 and TRBJ2-7, with D possibly being TRBD2 (5 bases). The CDR3 consists of 16 residues. CDR1 and CDR2 from the germline V gene are LNHDA and SQIVND (reference sequence). Trimming removed 9 bases from V and 2 bases from J, with 23 bases in between. The CDR3 DNA sequence: TGTGCCAGACTTTGGAAATCCGGGGTCACAACCTACGAGCAGTACTTC. Translating it yields CARLWKSGVTTYEQYF.

V and J are TRBV7-2 and TRBJ2-5, with TRBD2 matching over 11 bases. Trimming removed 5 bases from V and 1 base from J; junction bases left unmatched: 3. CDR1 is SGHTA and CDR2 is FQGNSA in the germline V gene. The CDR3 extends over 15 amino acids. CDR3 loop: CASSGLAGGQETQYF. Here the CDR3 DNA reads TGTGCCAGCAGCGGCCTAGCGGGGGGCCAAGAGACCCAGTACTTC.

CDR3 sequence reads: CASRTPNTEAFF. CDR3 nucleotides: TGTGCCAGTAGGACACCGAACACTGAAGCTTTCTTT. V is TRBV19 and J is TRBJ1-1, with D unresolved. CDR1 and CDR2 (germline): LNHDA, SQIVND (reference sequence). The CDR3 sequence is 12 residues long. V lost 6 bases and J 1 base, leaving 6 bases between the germline ends.

V and J are TRBV7-8 and TRBJ2-1; 10 positions match TRBD1. The CDR3 totals 15 residues. Germline CDR1 SGHVS, CDR2 FQNEAQ. V was pared by 3 bases and J by 4 bases, with 3 bases of the junction left unmatched. The CDR3 sequence: CASSFRDRGYNEQFF. In DNA, the CDR3 is TGTGCCAGCAGCTTCCGGGACAGGGGATACAATGAGCAGTTCTTC.

The genes are TRBV18 and TRBJ2-1; perhaps TRBD2 as D (6 bases). Germline loops: CDR1 KGHSH, CDR2 LQKENI. The CDR3 consists of 15 residues. V gave up 4 bases and J gave up 0 bases, with 10 bases separating them. The CDR3 DNA reads TGTGCCAGCTCACAAGGAGGGGCCTCCTACAATGAGCAGTTCTTC. Protein sequence: CASSQGGASYNEQFF. Supplemented by reference TRBV18 and TRBJ2-1, the full variable domain reads NAGVMQNPRHLVRRRGQEARLRCSPMKGHSHVYWYRQLPEEGLKFMVYLQKENIIDESGMPKERFSAEFPKEGPSILRIQQVVRGDSAAYFCASSQGGASYNEQFFGPGTRLTVL.

This sequence joins TRBV6-6 and TRBJ1-1; 9 bases line up with TRBD1. Germline V CDR1 and CDR2: MNHNY, SVGAGI (reference sequence). J lost 0 bases, V lost 5 bases, and 1 base had no gene match. There are 14 residues in the CDR3. The CDR3 reads CASSRQGVNTEAFF. The CDR3 nucleotides read TGTGCCAGCAGTCGACAGGGGGTGAACACTGAAGCTTTCTTT.

This chain links TRBV14 with TRBJ2-5; D perhaps matches TRBD1 (6 bases). V lost 4 bases and J 9 bases, leaving 12 bases between the germline ends. Per the germline V gene, CDR1 is SGHDN and CDR2 is FVKESK. The CDR3 extends over 12 amino acids. CDR3 DNA: TGTGCCAGCAGCCCTCGACCAGGGGCCCAGTACTTC. This translates into CASSPRPGAQYF.